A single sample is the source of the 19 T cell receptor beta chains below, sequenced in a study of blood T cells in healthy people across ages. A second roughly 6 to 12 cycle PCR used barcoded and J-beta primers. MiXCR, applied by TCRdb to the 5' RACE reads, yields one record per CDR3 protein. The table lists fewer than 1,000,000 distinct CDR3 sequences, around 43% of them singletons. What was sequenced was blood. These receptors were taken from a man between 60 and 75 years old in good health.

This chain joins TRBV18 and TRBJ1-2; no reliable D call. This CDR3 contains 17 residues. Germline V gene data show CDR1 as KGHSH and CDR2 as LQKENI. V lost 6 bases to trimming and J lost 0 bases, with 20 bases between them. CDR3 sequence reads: CASSHQEDPRTNYGYTF. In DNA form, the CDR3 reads TGTGCCAGCTCCCACCAAGAGGACCCGAGAACTAACTATGGCTACACCTTC.

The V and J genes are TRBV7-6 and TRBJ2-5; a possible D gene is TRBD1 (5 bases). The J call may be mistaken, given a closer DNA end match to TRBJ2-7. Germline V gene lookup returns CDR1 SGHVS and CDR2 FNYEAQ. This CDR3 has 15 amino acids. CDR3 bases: TGTGCCAGCAGTTACCGGCAGGGTTATGCCGGCGAGCAGTACTTC. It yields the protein CASSYRQGYAGEQYF.

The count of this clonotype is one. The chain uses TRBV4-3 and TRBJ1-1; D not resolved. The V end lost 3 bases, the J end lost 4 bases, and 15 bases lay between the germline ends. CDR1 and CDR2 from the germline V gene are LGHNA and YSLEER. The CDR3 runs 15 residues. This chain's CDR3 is CASSQKGIRGTEAFF. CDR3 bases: TGCGCCAGCAGCCAGAAGGGTATCCGGGGCACTGAAGCTTTCTTT.

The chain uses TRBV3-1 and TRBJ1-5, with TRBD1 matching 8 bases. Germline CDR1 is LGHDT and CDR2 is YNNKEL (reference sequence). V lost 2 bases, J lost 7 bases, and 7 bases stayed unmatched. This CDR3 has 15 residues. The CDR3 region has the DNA TGTGCCAGCAGCCAACGCCCAGGGGGCAGACAGCCCCAGCATTTT. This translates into CASSQRPGGRQPQHF.

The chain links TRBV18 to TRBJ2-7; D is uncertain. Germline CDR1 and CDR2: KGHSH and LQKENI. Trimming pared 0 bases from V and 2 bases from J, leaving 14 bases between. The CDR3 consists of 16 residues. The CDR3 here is CASSPPIRQGPYEQYF. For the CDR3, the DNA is TGTGCCAGCTCACCACCGATACGGCAAGGCCCCTACGAGCAGTACTTC.

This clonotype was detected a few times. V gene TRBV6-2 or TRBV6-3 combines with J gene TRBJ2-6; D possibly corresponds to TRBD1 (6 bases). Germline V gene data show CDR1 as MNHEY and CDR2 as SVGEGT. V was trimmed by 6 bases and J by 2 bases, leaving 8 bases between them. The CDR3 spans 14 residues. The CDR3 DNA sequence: TGTGCCAGCAGACGGACAGCTGGGGCCAACGTCCTGACTTTC. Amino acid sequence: CASRRTAGANVLTF.

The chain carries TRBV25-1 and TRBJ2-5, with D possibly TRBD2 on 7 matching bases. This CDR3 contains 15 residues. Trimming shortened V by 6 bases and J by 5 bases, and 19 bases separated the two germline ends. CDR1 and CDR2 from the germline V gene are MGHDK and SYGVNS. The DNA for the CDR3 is TGTGCCAGCAGCGGGGGGCAGAAATCCGTGGAGACCCAGTACTTC. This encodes CASSGGQKSVETQYF.

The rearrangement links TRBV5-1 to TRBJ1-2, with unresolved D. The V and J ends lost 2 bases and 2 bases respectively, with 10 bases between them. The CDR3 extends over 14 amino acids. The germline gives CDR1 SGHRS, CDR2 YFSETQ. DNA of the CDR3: TGCGCCAGCAGCTTACAGAGTACAAACTATGGCTACACCTTC. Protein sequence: CASSLQSTNYGYTF.

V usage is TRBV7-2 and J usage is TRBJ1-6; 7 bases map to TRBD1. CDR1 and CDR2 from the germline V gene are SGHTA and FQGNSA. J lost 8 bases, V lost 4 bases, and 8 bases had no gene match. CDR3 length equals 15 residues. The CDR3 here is CTSSWRTGRDSPLHF. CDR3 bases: TGTACCAGCAGCTGGAGGACAGGAAGGGATTCACCCCTCCACTTT.

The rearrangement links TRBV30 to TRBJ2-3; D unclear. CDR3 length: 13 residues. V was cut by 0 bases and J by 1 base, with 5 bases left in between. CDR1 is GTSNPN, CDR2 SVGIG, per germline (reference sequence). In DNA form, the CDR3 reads TGTGCCTGGAGTGTACCTCGCACAGATACGCAGTATTTT. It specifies CAWSVPRTDTQYF.

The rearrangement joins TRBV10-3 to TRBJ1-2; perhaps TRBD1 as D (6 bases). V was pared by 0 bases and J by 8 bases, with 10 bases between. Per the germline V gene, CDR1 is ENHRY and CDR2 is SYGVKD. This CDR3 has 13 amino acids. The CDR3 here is CAISESWGRGYTF. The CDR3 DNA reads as TGTGCCATCAGTGAGTCGTGGGGGCGAGGCTACACCTTC.

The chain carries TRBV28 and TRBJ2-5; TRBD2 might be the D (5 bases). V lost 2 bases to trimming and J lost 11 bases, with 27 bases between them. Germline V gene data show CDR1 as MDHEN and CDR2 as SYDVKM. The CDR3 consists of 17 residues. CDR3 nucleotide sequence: TGTGCCAGCAGTTTAGTCCCCCTCGGACGGACGGAGGATGAGCAGTACTTC. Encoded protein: CASSLVPLGRTEDEQYF.

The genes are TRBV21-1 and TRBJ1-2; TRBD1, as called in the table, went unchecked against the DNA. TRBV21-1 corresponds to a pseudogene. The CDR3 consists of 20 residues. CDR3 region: CASSKDEKKAGKEDNYGYTF. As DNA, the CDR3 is TGTGCCAGCAGCAAAGATGAGAAGAAGGCAGGGAAAGAGGATAACTATGGCTACACCTTC.

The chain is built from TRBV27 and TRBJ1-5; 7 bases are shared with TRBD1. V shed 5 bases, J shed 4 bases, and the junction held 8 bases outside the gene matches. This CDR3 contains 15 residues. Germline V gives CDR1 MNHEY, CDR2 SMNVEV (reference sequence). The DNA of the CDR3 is TGTGCCAGCAGTCCGGGACAGCTCACTAATCAGCCCCAGCATTTT. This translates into CASSPGQLTNQPQHF.

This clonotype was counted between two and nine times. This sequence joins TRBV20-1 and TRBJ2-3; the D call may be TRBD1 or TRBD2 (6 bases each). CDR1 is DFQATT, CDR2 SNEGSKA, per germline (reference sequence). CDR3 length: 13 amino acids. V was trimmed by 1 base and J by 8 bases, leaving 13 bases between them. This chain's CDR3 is CSARGQAGSTQYF. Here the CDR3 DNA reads TGCAGTGCTAGAGGACAGGCGGGAAGTACGCAGTATTTT.

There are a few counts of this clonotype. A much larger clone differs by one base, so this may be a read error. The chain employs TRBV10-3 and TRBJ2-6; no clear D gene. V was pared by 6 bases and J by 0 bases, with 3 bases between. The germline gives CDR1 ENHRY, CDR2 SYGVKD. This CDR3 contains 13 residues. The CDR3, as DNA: TGTGCCATCAGGGTCTCTGGGGCCAACGTCCTGACTTTC. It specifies CAIRVSGANVLTF.

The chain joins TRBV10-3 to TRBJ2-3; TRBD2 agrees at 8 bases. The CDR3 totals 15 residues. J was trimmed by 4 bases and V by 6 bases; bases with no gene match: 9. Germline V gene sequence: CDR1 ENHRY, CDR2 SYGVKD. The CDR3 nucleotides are TGTGCCATCAGGGGTTTTAGCGGGGAGGCAGATACGCAGTATTTT. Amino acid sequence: CAIRGFSGEADTQYF.

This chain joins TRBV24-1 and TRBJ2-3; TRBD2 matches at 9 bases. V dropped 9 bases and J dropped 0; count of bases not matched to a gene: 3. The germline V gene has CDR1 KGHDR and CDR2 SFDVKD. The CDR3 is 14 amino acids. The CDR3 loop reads CATGSGGSTDTQYF. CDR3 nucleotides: TGTGCCACCGGGAGCGGGGGGAGCACAGATACGCAGTATTTT.

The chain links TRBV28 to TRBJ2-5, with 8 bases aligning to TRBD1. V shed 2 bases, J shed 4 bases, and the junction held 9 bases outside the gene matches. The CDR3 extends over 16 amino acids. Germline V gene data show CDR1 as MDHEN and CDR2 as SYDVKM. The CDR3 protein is CASSLGQGAAGETQYF. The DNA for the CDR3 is TGTGCCAGCAGTTTAGGGCAGGGGGCCGCCGGAGAGACCCAGTACTTC.